The clone carrying this T cell receptor (beta chain) was found a few times. Its target is unknown. These data come from a study of T cell repertoires and HLA-DP antigens. As for the study in general: DNA input averaged 218.4 ng in sorted CD137+CD4+ and around 1,100 ng in pre-culture CD4+. General observations from the study: Clones undetected before culture averaged about 33% against one allele and roughly 53% against the other.

Germline V gives CDR1 ENHRY, CDR2 SYGVKD. The CDR3 is 15 residues long. V was shortened by 6 bases and J by 0 bases, with 14 bases between the two germline ends. Sequencing was performed with immunoSEQ multiplex PCR; in TCRdb, only in-frame clones are kept and a portion is missing. The sample shows about 89,000 clones, approximately 89% of them seen only once. The chain joins TRBV10-3 to TRBJ1-1; no clear D gene. Sequenced input: CD4+ T cells from PBMCs. This sequence originates from a man between 45 and 60 years old in good health and CMV-seronegative. CDR3 amino acids: CAISANLGMNTEAFF. DNA of the CDR3: TGTGCCATCAGCGCGAATTTGGGGATGAACACTGAAGCTTTCTTT.